The clone carrying this T cell receptor beta chain has at least ten counts. The source of the sample is a study of blood T cell repertoires in COVID-19. Study background: The United States, Italy and Spain provided the acute and convalescent COVID-19 samples. The analysed material was cDNA or gDNA that came from T cells, B-cell-depleted T cells, or PBMCs.

Germline V gene data show CDR1 as MNHNY and CDR2 as SVGAGI (reference sequence). With 1 base removed from V and 4 bases from J, the gap between germline ends came to 11 bases. The CDR3 runs to 14 residues. Source study methods: Reference gene primer amplification gave nucleated cell count estimates. This table comes from immunoSEQ multiplex PCR, and its TCRdb copy is limited to in-frame clones, with some not included. The DNA was the basis for D and trimming; V, J and clone size are from that table. The repertoire holds 130,000 to 150,000 clones, with roughly four fifths as singletons. Sequencing was carried out using peripheral blood. V is TRBV6-6 and J is TRBJ2-7; D is uncertain. This receptor was taken from an elderly man with acute or convalescent COVID-19. The CDR3 here is CASSYFEARYEQYF. The CDR3 DNA reads TGTGCCAGCAGTTACTTCGAGGCCCGTTACGAGCAGTACTTC.